This T cell receptor beta chain stems from a study of blood T cell repertoires in COVID-19 (dated by TCRdb to the early 2020s). For the wider study: Samples covering the acute and convalescent phases of COVID-19 were provided by collaborators in the United States, Italy and Spain. A freely available public database, intended as a resource for researchers studying the immune response to SARS-CoV-2, is where the repertoires were released. Samples came from the ongoing ImmuneRACE study (first 160 participants) plus 1,254 subjects from 6 global collaborators. The material from the prospective study consisted of cDNA or gDNA derived from T cells, B-cell-depleted T cells, or PBMCs. The sample metadata nearly always contained a de-identified subject ID, COVID-19 status, age in years and sex. The dataset comprised deeply sampled blood TCRbeta repertoires from subjects exposed to, actively infected with, or recovered from COVID-19. Where available, HLA class I and class II types were taken from metadata supplied by the sample provider and were not determined by assay-based typing.

The collaborating institutions used their own protocols to collect whole blood in K2EDTA tubes. For TCRbeta analysis, collaborators shipped samples as frozen whole blood, isolated PBMCs, or DNA extracted from either of those sample types. V was cut back by 3 bases and J by 3 bases, leaving a gap of 5 bases between them. Counted from cysteine to phenylalanine, this CDR3 has 13 amino acids. Only the CDR3 DNA stays, 39 bases, in frame from base 1. According to the germline V gene (reference sequence), CDR1 reads MNHEY and CDR2 reads SMNVEV. The full study reports these points: Clinical and demographic metadata were provided uncurated, with the amount varying by source and participant.

TCRbeta CDR3 regions were amplified from genomic DNA by means of the immunoSEQ Assay, a bias-controlled multiplex PCR. In the original analysis: The number of nucleated cells in each sample was estimated by amplification of reference gene primers within the assay. Sequence reads were collapsed and filtered to measure the absolute abundance of every unique TCRbeta CDR3 rearrangement. For each sample, productive Simpson clonality was calculated by taking the square root of Simpson's diversity index across productive rearrangements. Imported from immuneACCESS, the table was reduced by TCRdb to in-frame sequences with V and J called. These copies leave out some clones; in studies compared against another copy, an unresolved V gene accounts for under half, and the cause of the remainder is not known. V and J calls and clone size come straight from that table; D and trimming were deduced from the DNA. For this sample the table gives roughly 40,000 clones, of which around 85% were detected only once. The ten largest clones take up 30% to 35% of the sample.

This clone was seen more than once but under ten times. Its antigen is not yet known. Base qualities were left out, and no much larger clone turns up one base away. This sequence was found in a woman of 80 years or more with acute or convalescent COVID-19. This sequence uses TRBV27 and TRBJ1-4; the D gene is not confidently resolved. The sample consisted of peripheral blood. The DNA sequence is TGTGCCAGCAGTTTCCTATCTAATGAAAAACTGTTTTTT. This translates into CASSFLSNEKLFF.